Following are 21 T cell receptor beta chains from one sample sequenced in a study of T cell repertoires and leukemia-associated antigens (dated by TCRdb to between 2019 and 2020). The library was prepared using 5' RACE. The listed sequencing device is Illumina MiSeq. TCRdb's own reprocessing of the public reads used fastp at Q25 and MiXCR and kept productive beta chains. Duplicate CDR3 protein sequences are folded into a single record with the most common DNA and genes. The sample table shows about 14,000 distinct CDR3 sequences, and approximately 39% are seen once. The ten largest clones add up to around a tenth of the sample. No antigens are known for them. Source material: CD3+ T cells sorted from blood and cultured. These TCRs come from a female donor in good health.

By its share, this clonotype is medium-sized. V usage is TRBV21-1 and J usage is TRBJ2-5; the D call in the table, TRBD1, was not verified against the DNA. TRBV21-1 is a recognized pseudogene. The CDR3 consists of 14 residues. For the CDR3, the DNA is TGTGCCAGCAGCCACCGGGACAGGGAAGAGACCCAGTACTTC. It specifies CASSHRDREETQYF.

At least ten counts were recorded for this clonotype. The V call is TRBV7-8, the J call TRBJ2-2, with 7 bases that match TRBD2. V lost 5 bases and J lost 6; bases outside the gene matches: 12. Germline CDR1 and CDR2: SGHVS and FQNEAQ. The CDR3 has 16 amino acids. The CDR3 reads CASSTGVRGRAGELFF. CDR3 in DNA: TGTGCCAGCAGCACTGGGGTCCGGGGGAGGGCCGGGGAGCTGTTTTTT.

The chain recombines TRBV30 with TRBJ1-1, with D uncertain. Germline CDR1 is GTSNPN and CDR2 is SVGIG (reference sequence). The V end was cut by 3 bases, the J end by 3 bases, with 11 bases between. CDR3 size: 13 residues. CDR3 coding DNA: TGTGCCTGGAGCGAGGGAGAATACACTGAAGCTTTCTTT. Its protein is CAWSEGEYTEAFF.

With respect to this clonotype: The conserved phenylalanine or tryptophan is not found at the CDR3 terminus, so this likely reflects a read error. The chain combines TRBV12-3 or TRBV12-4 with TRBJ2-5; D is perhaps TRBD1 (5 bases). The CDR3 is 14 amino acids. V was cut by 3 bases and J by 5 bases, with 13 bases left in between. The CDR3, as DNA: TGTGCCAGCAGTTTGAGACAGAGTAAGGAGACCCAGTACCTC. This sequence encodes CASSLRQSKETQYL.

This clonotype is medium-sized (0.01 to 0.1%) by share. The chain couples TRBV6-6 to TRBJ2-1; no clear D gene. The V gene lost 7 bases and the J gene lost 6 bases, with 13 bases spanning the gap. In germline, CDR1 is MNHNY, CDR2 SVGAGI (reference sequence). The CDR3 is 13 amino acids. In DNA, the CDR3 is TGTGCCAGCACCCTTGGACGGAGCAATGAGCAGTTCTTC. This gives the protein CASTLGRSNEQFF.

This clonotype was found a few times. The chain has TRBV5-1 and TRBJ2-1; 10 nucleotides align to TRBD1. The J segment lost 5 bases and the V segment lost 3 bases, leaving 2 bases of the junction unmatched. The germline V gene has CDR1 SGHRS and CDR2 YFSETQ. The CDR3 consists of 14 residues. CDR3 nucleotide sequence: TGCGCCAGCAGCTGGACAGGGGGACACAATGAGCAGTTCTTC. It translates to CASSWTGGHNEQFF.

This clonotype was seen repeatedly, ten times or more. A much larger clonotype is one base distant, so this may be a read error. The V call is TRBV6-5, the J call TRBJ2-5; D ambiguous. The CDR3 runs to 15 residues. The germline V gene has CDR1 MNHEY and CDR2 SVGAGI. CDR3 protein: CASSPQTVYQEAQYF. CDR3 DNA sequence: TGTGCCAGCAGTCCTCAGACTGTATACCAAGAGGCCCAGTACTTC.

This clonotype is categorized as medium-sized. The CDR3 nucleotides read TGCGCCAGCAGAAACAGCTTCCAAGAGACCCAGTACTTC. This codes for CASRNSFQETQYF. The chain links TRBV5-1 to TRBJ2-5; no reliable D call. The CDR3 has 13 residues. Germline V CDR1 and CDR2: SGHRS, YFSETQ. V was pared by 5 bases and J by 1 base, with 9 bases between.

In its sample, this clonotype ranks as medium-sized. The rearrangement links TRBV9 to TRBJ2-5, with 7 bases identical to TRBD1. Germline lookup yields CDR1 SGDLS and CDR2 YYNGEE. The J segment lost 2 bases and the V segment lost 0 bases, leaving 7 bases of the junction unmatched. This CDR3 is built from 16 residues. The CDR3 DNA is TGTGCCAGCAGCGTAGTGTCAGGGGGACATCAAGAGACCCAGTACTTC. This translates into CASSVVSGGHQETQYF.

The V gene is TRBV4-3, the J gene TRBJ2-6; D is unresolved. Between the trimmed V and J ends, which lost 0 bases and 0 bases, there was a span of 6 bases. This CDR3 region has 16 residues. Germline lookup yields CDR1 LGHNA and CDR2 YSLEER. This CDR3 reads CASSQDGFSGANVLTF. Written as DNA, the CDR3 is TGCGCCAGCAGCCAAGACGGATTCTCTGGGGCCAACGTCCTGACTTTC.

The chain is built from TRBV6-1 and TRBJ2-1, with 8 bases lining up with TRBD2. The germline gives CDR1 MNHNS, CDR2 SASEGT. V was pared by 4 bases and J by 3 bases, with 5 bases of the junction left unmatched. This CDR3 region has 15 residues. CDR3 nucleotide sequence: TGTGCCAGCAGTGTAGCACTAGCGGTCTACAATGAGCAGTTCTTC. Translation: CASSVALAVYNEQFF.

V gene TRBV7-9 combines with J gene TRBJ2-3; D unclear. This CDR3 is built from 12 residues. The V and J ends lost 5 bases and 6 bases respectively, with 9 bases between them. Germline V gene data show CDR1 as SEHNR and CDR2 as FQNEAQ (reference sequence). CDR3 protein: CASSPYTDTQYF. In nucleotides, the CDR3 is TGTGCCAGCAGCCCCTACACCGATACGCAGTATTTT.

In its sample, this clonotype ranks as medium-sized. The J gene is TRBJ2-2, the V gene TRBV4-2; 8 nucleotides agree with TRBD2. Trimming took 1 base from V and 6 from J; bases not matched to a gene: 4. CDR1 and CDR2 (germline): LGHNA, YNFKEQ. The CDR3 extends over 15 amino acids. Here the CDR3 reads CASSQGAGEAGELFF. The CDR3 DNA reads TGTGCCAGCAGCCAAGGAGCGGGAGAGGCCGGGGAGCTGTTTTTT.

The V and J genes are TRBV15 and TRBJ2-1; a weak D match, TRBD2 (5 bases). This CDR3 comprises 14 residues. Germline V gene data show CDR1 as LNHNV and CDR2 as YYDKDF (reference sequence). Written as DNA, the CDR3 is TGTCCGACCAGCAGAGATGCCCTGGCTGGAGGCCAGTTCTTC. It is translated as CPTSRDALAGGQFF.

The J gene is TRBJ2-3, the V gene TRBV20-1; 10 nucleotides agree with TRBD2. V was clipped by 0 bases and J by 1 base; unmatched bases: 13. The V gene's germline CDR1 is DFQATT and CDR2 SNEGSKA (reference sequence). This CDR3 spans 19 amino acids. The CDR3 sequence is CSAREGLAGVQWGTDTQYF. In nucleotides, the CDR3 is TGCAGTGCTAGAGAGGGGCTAGCGGGAGTGCAGTGGGGCACAGATACGCAGTATTTT.

By share, this clonotype ranks as medium-sized. The chain is built from TRBV5-1 and TRBJ1-2, with D perhaps TRBD1 (6 bases). The CDR3 is made up of 14 amino acids. The V gene's germline CDR1 is SGHRS and CDR2 YFSETQ. V shed 0 bases and J shed 4 bases, with 10 bases lying between them. CDR3 sequence (DNA): TGCGCCAGCAGCTTGGACGACAGGAGCTATGGCTACACCTTC. It translates to CASSLDDRSYGYTF.

Remarks on this clonotype: This CDR3 fails to terminate in the conserved phenylalanine or tryptophan, so it likely reflects a read error. The chain employs TRBV12-3 or TRBV12-4 and TRBJ2-7; the D gene is possibly TRBD1 (6 bases). CDR3 length: 13 residues. In DNA, the CDR3 is TGTGCCTGCAGTTCGAGCGGACAGTTTAGACAGTACTCC. Translation: CACSSSGQFRQYS.

Ten or more counts support this clonotype. This sequence joins TRBV24-1 and TRBJ2-3; 8 bases are shared with TRBD2. V lost 6 bases and J lost 1; bases outside the gene matches: 11. Per the germline V gene, CDR1 is KGHDR and CDR2 is SFDVKD. The CDR3 totals 17 residues. The CDR3 DNA is TGTGCCACCAGTAGCCTACGGGAGGGCTATGGCACAGATACGCAGTATTTT. It codes for CATSSLREGYGTDTQYF.

This clonotype turned up a few times. The chain joins TRBV7-2 to TRBJ2-7; maybe TRBD1 (6 bases). With 5 bases removed from V and 6 bases from J, the gap between germline ends came to 11 bases. Germline V lookup: CDR1 SGHTA, CDR2 FQGNSA. The CDR3 runs to 12 residues. The CDR3 spells CASSAGQPEQYF. The CDR3 DNA is TGTGCCAGCAGCGCAGGACAGCCCGAGCAGTACTTC.

This clonotype was detected many times. V gene TRBV20-1 combines with J gene TRBJ2-1; D is uncertain. V was cut by 0 bases and J by 1 base, with 19 bases left in between. The CDR3 spans 18 residues. From germline, CDR1 is DFQATT and CDR2 SNEGSKA (reference sequence). The CDR3 DNA reads TGCAGTGCTAGAGATCTGGAAGCCCTATCCGGGTCCTACAATGAGCAGTTCTTC. Its translation: CSARDLEALSGSYNEQFF.

Worth noting for this clonotype: Because the CDR3's place on the DNA is in doubt, the DNA is left out and the CDR3 is given as listed by TCRdb. This chain connects TRBV7-8 to TRBJ2-5; the D segment call TRBD2 is taken from the table without a DNA check. The CDR3 has 20 residues if both end residues are counted. CDR1 is SGHVS and CDR2 is FQNEAQ in the germline V gene. The CDR3 sequence: CASSFYICSARWEGRETQYF.